Following are 14 T cell receptor beta chains from one sample sequenced in a study of blood T cell repertoires in COVID-19 (dated by TCRdb to 2020 to 2021). Library construction relied on the immunoSEQ multiplex PCR assay. Not all clones reach the TCRdb copy of this immuneACCESS table, which keeps in-frame sequences only. Checked studies attribute under half of the gap to unresolved V genes and leave the rest unexplained. The sample has 43,000 or so clones on record, 90% of them singletons. The ten largest clones capture around 5% of the sample. The sample comprised peripheral blood. Receptors originate from a human donor in a cohort sampled during active COVID-19.

J is TRBJ2-5 and V is TRBV5-1; TRBD2 matches 7 bases. The CDR3 is 16 residues long. Germline V lookup: CDR1 SGHRS, CDR2 YFSETQ. Trimming took 3 bases from V and 0 from J; bases not matched to a gene: 8. The CDR3 DNA is TGCGCCAGCAGCTGGGGATTCGGGGGGAACCAAGAGACCCAGTACTTC. This encodes CASSWGFGGNQETQYF.

This clone appeared a single time. The chain couples TRBV5-1 to TRBJ1-2; TRBD1 agrees at 10 bases. This CDR3 has 14 amino acids. The trim removed 3 bases at V and 8 bases at J, leaving 7 bases unmatched. The germline gives CDR1 SGHRS, CDR2 YFSETQ. The CDR3, as DNA: TGCGCCAGCAGCTCTGAAGGACAGGGGGAAGGCTACACCTTC. It is translated as CASSSEGQGEGYTF.

Only one count was recorded for this clone. The genes are TRBV12-3 or TRBV12-4 and TRBJ2-5, with a tentative D call TRBD2 (6 bases). Trimming shortened V by 3 bases and J by 5 bases, and 10 bases separated the two germline ends. This CDR3 is built from 13 residues. CDR3 nucleotides: TGTGCCAGCAGTTTTGGAGGGGTGGAGACCCAGTACTTC. This encodes CASSFGGVETQYF.

J is TRBJ2-3 and V is TRBV5-1; TRBD1 matches 7 bases. Per germline, CDR1 SGHRS and CDR2 YFSETQ. The CDR3 runs to 15 residues. The trim removed 4 bases at V and 5 bases at J, leaving 10 bases unmatched. CDR3 sequence (DNA): TGCGCCAGCAGCATAGAACAGGGGACCCGAGATACGCAGTATTTT. It is translated as CASSIEQGTRDTQYF.

The V call is TRBV5-1, the J call TRBJ1-6; a possible D gene is TRBD1 (5 bases). The germline V gene encodes CDR1 SGHRS and CDR2 YFSETQ. This CDR3 spans 15 amino acids. Deletions cut 3 bases from V and 5 bases from J, with 12 bases between. Here the CDR3 DNA reads TGCGCCAGCAGCTCCCTCAGGGCCGATAATTCACCCCTCCACTTT. Protein sequence: CASSSLRADNSPLHF.

V usage is TRBV4-1 and J usage is TRBJ1-2, with a tentative D call TRBD1 (5 bases). Germline V gene data show CDR1 as MGHRA and CDR2 as YSYEKL. V was cut by 7 bases and J by 1 base, with 16 bases left in between. This CDR3 has 15 amino acids. The CDR3 protein is CASIGQPHLNYGYTF. For the CDR3, the DNA is TGCGCCAGCATCGGACAACCCCACCTTAACTATGGCTACACCTTC.

The chain is built from TRBV10-1 and TRBJ2-4, with 13 bases aligning to TRBD2. Germline loops: CDR1 WNHNN, CDR2 SYGVQD (reference sequence). Trimming removed 6 bases from V and 0 bases from J; junction bases left unmatched: 8. This CDR3 region has 18 residues. CDR3 in amino acids: CASRDGLAGALAKNIQYF. CDR3 sequence (DNA): TGCGCCAGCAGGGATGGACTAGCGGGAGCTCTAGCCAAAAACATTCAGTACTTC.

J is TRBJ1-2 and V is TRBV6-5; D might be TRBD1 (5 bases). Trimming stripped 11 bases from V and 4 bases from J, with 20 bases between. Germline lookup yields CDR1 MNHEY and CDR2 SVGAGI. The CDR3 has 14 residues. CDR3 sequence (DNA): TGTGCCGCAAGCGTGGGGCTTCCTTTCTATGGCTACACCTTC. Translated, it gives CAASVGLPFYGYTF.

The chain combines TRBV6-2 or TRBV6-3 with TRBJ2-7, with 7 bases lining up with TRBD1. Per the germline V gene, CDR1 is MNHEY and CDR2 is SVGEGT. The length of the CDR3 is 14 residues. Unmatched junction bases numbered 11, after V lost 6 bases and J lost 6 bases. Written as DNA, the CDR3 is TGTGCCAGCAGCTATGGACAGGAACCGAGCGAGCAGTACTTC. Protein sequence: CASSYGQEPSEQYF.

The chain employs TRBV18 and TRBJ1-2; tentatively, D is TRBD1 (5 bases). Germline V gives CDR1 KGHSH, CDR2 LQKENI. Between the trimmed V and J ends, which lost 2 bases and 4 bases, there was a span of 17 bases. The CDR3 spans 16 residues. The CDR3 is CASSPIRGGGSYGYTF. The CDR3 DNA follows: TGTGCCAGCTCACCAATCCGCGGGGGAGGAAGCTATGGCTACACCTTC.

The V and J genes are TRBV29-1 and TRBJ2-6; 8 nucleotides align to TRBD1. The CDR3 totals 14 residues. J gave up 2 bases and V 7 bases, and 4 bases lay outside the gene matches. Germline V gene lookup returns CDR1 SQVTM and CDR2 ANQGSEA. CDR3 bases: TGCAGCGCGCAGACAGGGGCTGGGGCCAACGTCCTGACTTTC. It specifies CSAQTGAGANVLTF.

The V gene is TRBV10-3, the J gene TRBJ1-4, with D uncertain. The germline gives CDR1 ENHRY, CDR2 SYGVKD. V lost 0 bases and J lost 8, with 4 bases in between. The CDR3 runs 12 residues. The chain's CDR3 is CAISESLEKLFF. DNA of the CDR3: TGTGCCATCAGTGAGTCTCTGGAAAAACTGTTTTTT.

The chain joins TRBV2 to TRBJ2-7, with TRBD1 matching over 7 bases. From germline, CDR1 is SNHLY and CDR2 FYNNEI. The CDR3 contains 14 residues. V shed 6 bases and J 2 bases; nucleotides not matched to a gene: 7. The CDR3 DNA is TGTGCCAGCAGCCAGACAGGGCCCGCCTACGAGCAGTACTTC. This codes for CASSQTGPAYEQYF. Combining the CDR3 with reference TRBV2 and TRBJ2-7 gives the whole variable domain EPEVTQTPSHQVTQMGQEVILRCVPISNHLYFYWYRQILGQKVEFLVSFYNNEISEKSEIFDDQFSVERPDGSNFTLKIRSTKLEDSAMYFCASSQTGPAYEQYFGPGTRLTVT.

The chain joins TRBV7-3 to TRBJ2-3, with TRBD2 identical over 15 bases. Germline CDR1 reads SGHTA; CDR2 reads FQGTGA. CDR3 length: 16 residues. J lost 4 bases, V lost 5 bases, and 4 bases had no gene match. CDR3 protein: CASSRGLAGGADTQYF. CDR3 in DNA: TGTGCCAGCAGCAGGGGACTAGCGGGAGGAGCAGATACGCAGTATTTT.